This T cell receptor (beta chain) originates from a study of T cells in Graves' hyperthyroidism and ophthalmopathy. The CDR3 regions of TCR beta were amplified from RNA transcripts. Primed by the HTBI set, a first-round RT-PCR was run on the TCR CDR3. TCRdb redid the calling of the multiplex PCR reads with MiXCR, one entry per CDR3 protein. The profile shows under 300,000 distinct CDR3 sequences, over 20% of them singletons. Broader study findings: Ophthalmopathy was separated from stable hyperthyroidism by a 13 V-J model. Most clonotypes expanded in thyroid above 0.001 were likewise present in blood.

The germline V gene encodes CDR1 LNHDA and CDR2 SQIVND (reference sequence). V lost 3 bases and J 5 bases, leaving 16 bases between the germline ends. The CDR3 extends over 16 amino acids. Subjects with ophthalmopathy showed a Clinical Activity Score no lower than 3, a NOSPECS grade no lower than 4, and a duration shorter than 3 months. Concerning this clonotype itself: Its antigen is unknown.

The clonotype originates from a man aged 25 to 45 with Graves' ophthalmopathy. J is TRBJ2-2 and V is TRBV19; D is unresolved. The source material was blood. For the CDR3, the DNA is TGTGCCAGTAGTATTGCGGCTAACCGTAGGACCGGGGAGCTGTTTTTT. Its translation: CASSIAANRRTGELFF.